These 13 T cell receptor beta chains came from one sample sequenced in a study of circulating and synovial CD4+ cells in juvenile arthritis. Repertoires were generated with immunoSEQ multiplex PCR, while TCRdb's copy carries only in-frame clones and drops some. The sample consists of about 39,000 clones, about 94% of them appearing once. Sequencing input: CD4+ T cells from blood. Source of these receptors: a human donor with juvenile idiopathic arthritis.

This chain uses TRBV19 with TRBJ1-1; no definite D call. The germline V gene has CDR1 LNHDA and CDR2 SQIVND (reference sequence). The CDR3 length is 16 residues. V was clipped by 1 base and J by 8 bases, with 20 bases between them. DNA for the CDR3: TGTGCCAGTAGTATAGTCCCCCGCAGTACCAAGACAGAAGCTTTCTTT. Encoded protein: CASSIVPRSTKTEAFF.

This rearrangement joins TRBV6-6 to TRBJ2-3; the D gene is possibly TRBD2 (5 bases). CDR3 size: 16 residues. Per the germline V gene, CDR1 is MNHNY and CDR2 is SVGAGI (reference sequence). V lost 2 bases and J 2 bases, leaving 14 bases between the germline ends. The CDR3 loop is CASSYGLSSSTDTQYF. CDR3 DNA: TGTGCCAGCAGTTACGGACTTTCCTCATCCACAGATACGCAGTATTTT.

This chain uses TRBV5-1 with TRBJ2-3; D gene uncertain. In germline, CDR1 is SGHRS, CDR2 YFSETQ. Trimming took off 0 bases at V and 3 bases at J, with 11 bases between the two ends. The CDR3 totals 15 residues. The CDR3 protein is CASSLDEEPTDTQYF. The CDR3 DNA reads TGCGCCAGCAGCTTGGATGAGGAGCCAACAGATACGCAGTATTTT. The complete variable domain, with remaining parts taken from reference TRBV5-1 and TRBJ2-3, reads KAGVTQTPRYLIKTRGQQVTLSCSPISGHRSVSWYQQTPGQGLQFLFEYFSETQRNKGNFPGRFSGRQFSNSRSEMNVSTLELGDSALYLCASSLDEEPTDTQYFGPGTRLTVL.

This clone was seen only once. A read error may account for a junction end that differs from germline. The CDR3 region has the DNA TGTGCCAGCAGCTTAGCGCACGGGGGGGGGAATGAGCAGCTCTTC. Residues: CASSLAHGGGNEQLF. This chain connects TRBV7-6 to TRBJ2-1, with TRBD2 matching 8 bases. This CDR3 spans 15 amino acids. The germline gives CDR1 SGHVS, CDR2 FNYEAQ.

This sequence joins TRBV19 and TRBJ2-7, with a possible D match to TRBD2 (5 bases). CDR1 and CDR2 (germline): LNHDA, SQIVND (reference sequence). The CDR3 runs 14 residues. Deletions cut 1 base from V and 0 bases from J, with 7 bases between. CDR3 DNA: TGTGCCAGTAGTATAGTTGGGAGCTCCTACGAGCAGTACTTC. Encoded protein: CASSIVGSSYEQYF. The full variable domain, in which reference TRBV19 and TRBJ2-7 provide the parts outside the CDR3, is DGGITQSPKYLFRKEGQNVTLSCEQNLNHDAMYWYRQDPGQGLRLIYYSQIVNDFQKGDIAEGYSVSREKKESFPLTVTSAQKNPTAFYLCASSIVGSSYEQYFGPGTRLTVT.

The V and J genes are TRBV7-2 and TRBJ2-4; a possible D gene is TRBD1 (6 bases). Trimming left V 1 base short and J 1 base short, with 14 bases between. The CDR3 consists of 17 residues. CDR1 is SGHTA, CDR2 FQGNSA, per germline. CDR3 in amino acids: CASSLEGVGVAKNIQYF. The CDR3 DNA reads TGTGCCAGCAGCTTAGAGGGGGTAGGGGTGGCCAAAAACATTCAGTACTTC.

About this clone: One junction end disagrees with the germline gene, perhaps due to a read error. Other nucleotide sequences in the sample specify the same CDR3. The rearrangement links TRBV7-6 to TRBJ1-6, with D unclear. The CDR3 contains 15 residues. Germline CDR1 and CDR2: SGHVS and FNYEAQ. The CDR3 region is CASSLEAADNSPLHF. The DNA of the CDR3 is TGTGCCAGCAGCTTAGAGGCGGCCGATAATTCCCCCCTCCACTTT.

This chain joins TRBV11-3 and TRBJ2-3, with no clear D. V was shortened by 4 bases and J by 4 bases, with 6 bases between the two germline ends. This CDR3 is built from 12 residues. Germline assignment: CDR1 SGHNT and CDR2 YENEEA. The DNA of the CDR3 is TGTGCCAGCAGCTCCCAGGCAGATACGCAGTATTTT. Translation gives CASSSQADTQYF.

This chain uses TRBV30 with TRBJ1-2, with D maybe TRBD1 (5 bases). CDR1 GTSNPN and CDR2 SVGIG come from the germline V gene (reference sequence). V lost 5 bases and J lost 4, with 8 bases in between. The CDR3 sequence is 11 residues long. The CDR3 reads CAWETVYGYTF. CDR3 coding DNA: TGTGCCTGGGAGACAGTCTATGGCTACACCTTC.

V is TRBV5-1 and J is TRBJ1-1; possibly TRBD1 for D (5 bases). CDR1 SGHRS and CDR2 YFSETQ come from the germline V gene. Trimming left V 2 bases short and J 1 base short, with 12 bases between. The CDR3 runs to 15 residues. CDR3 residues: CASSFQGSPNTEAFF. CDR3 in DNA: TGCGCCAGCAGCTTCCAGGGTTCCCCGAACACTGAAGCTTTCTTT.

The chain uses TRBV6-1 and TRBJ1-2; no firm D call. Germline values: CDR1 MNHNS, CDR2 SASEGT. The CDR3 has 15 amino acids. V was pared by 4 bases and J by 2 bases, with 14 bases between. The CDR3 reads CASSVRSSVNYGYTF. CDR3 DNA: TGTGCCAGCAGTGTCCGTTCTTCAGTGAACTATGGCTACACCTTC.

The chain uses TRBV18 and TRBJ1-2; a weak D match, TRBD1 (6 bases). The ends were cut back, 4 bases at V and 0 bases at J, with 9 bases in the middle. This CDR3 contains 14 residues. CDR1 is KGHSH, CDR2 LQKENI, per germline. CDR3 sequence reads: CASSLDRTNYGYTF. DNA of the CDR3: TGTGCCAGCTCACTCGACAGGACTAACTATGGCTACACCTTC.

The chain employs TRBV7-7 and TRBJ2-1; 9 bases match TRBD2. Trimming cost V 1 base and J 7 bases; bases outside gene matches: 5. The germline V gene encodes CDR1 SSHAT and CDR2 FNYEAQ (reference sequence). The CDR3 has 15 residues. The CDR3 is CASSLGGGATNEQFF. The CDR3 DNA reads TGTGCCAGCAGCTTAGGCGGGGGGGCCACGAATGAGCAGTTCTTC.